The present T cell receptor beta chain was sequenced within a study of T-cell memory formation after mild COVID-19 (dated by TCRdb to about 2021). Regarding the research as a whole: TCR sequence clusters from the two donors were found to be largely donor specific. In a couple of donors, T-cell clones that expanded and contracted after mild COVID-19 were tracked by sequencing TCRalpha and TCRbeta repertoires over time. The cohort comprised two young, previously healthy adult volunteers, one female and one male.

This clonotype was picked up many times. This receptor's antigen is unknown. Base qualities are not provided; no much larger clone lies one nucleotide away. The study at large found these results: From day 15 to 85, contracting clones showed balanced CD4/CD8 phenotypes, whereas a second wave of clones that expanded from day 15 to 37 leaned towards CD4+. Some responding clones were found in pre-infection memory, which suggests that pre-existing cross-reactive memory T cells took part in the SARS-CoV-2 response. Whether the second-wave clones peaking on day 37 were SARS-CoV-2 specific was not confirmed. Only a couple of mild cases were covered by the study, and larger cohorts that include severe cases with pre-infection samples were considered necessary. Contracting CD4+ clones were found mainly in CM and EM memory subsets, while CD8+ clones were enriched in EMRA.

Sequencing used an Illumina NovaSeq 6000. Using 5'RACE with constant-segment primers, TCRalpha and TCRbeta cDNA libraries were constructed, with sample barcodes and unique molecular identifiers added in the process. Trizol reagent was used to extract RNA from every sample. Libraries were amplified in two PCR steps, with a second sample barcode and Illumina TruSeq adapters added in the second step. Libraries were sequenced on an Illumina NovaSeq with 2 x 150 bp paired-end reads. Per the authors' processing: Demultiplexing of reads and collapsing into UMI-guided consensus sequences were performed with migec v1.2.7. Using mixcr v2.1.11, UMI consensuses were aligned to TRA and TRB V and J templates and then assembled into clonotypes. A clonotype was counted as expanded or contracted only when both edgeR and NoisET called the clonotype significant, with the noise models trained on biological replicates. For edgeR calls, the cutoffs were a false discovery rate-adjusted p below 0.01 and a log2 fold-change threshold of 1. As an exploratory analysis of dynamics, max-normalized trajectories of the 1000 most abundant clonotypes were examined by PCA with hierarchical clustering. Each responding clone was given a CD4 or CD8 phenotype based on the CD4+ and CD8+ repertoires, which had been sequenced separately. TCRdb reran the public reads through fastp at Q25 and MiXCR, keeping productive beta chains. Rows are combined by CDR3 protein, so each entry shows the most common genes and DNA. The V and J calls were determined by TCRdb, not by the authors. The sample table contains about 350,000 distinct CDR3 sequences; only one count was recorded for roughly 15% of them. 20% to 25% of the sample lies in the top ten.

Ficoll-Paque density gradient centrifugation was the method used to isolate PBMCs. The receptor's source is a man between 18 and 35 years old who had mild COVID-19 (a few samples of this study predate the infection). The sample titles of this study are shuffled in the database, so cell type and time point are left out; the donor was told from shared clones. Sequenced input: PBMCs or a T cell subset sorted from them (not recorded which).

The CDR3: CASRDGTSGLNEQFF. The nucleotide sequence reads TGCGCCAGCAGGGACGGGACTAGCGGCCTCAATGAGCAGTTCTTC. This chain is built from TRBV5-1 and TRBJ2-1, with 11 central nucleotides matching TRBD2. The CDR3 has 15 amino acids, counting the end cysteine and phenylalanine. CDR3 DNA is the only sequence kept; it has 45 bases, read in frame from the first base. The germline V gene sets CDR1 to SGHRS and CDR2 to YFSETQ. The junction shows trimming of 5 bases on V and 6 bases on J, and the gene matches do not reach 7 bases of it.